This TCR beta chain was observed in a study of T cells in Graves' hyperthyroidism and ophthalmopathy. Findings and caveats of the study: Separation of ophthalmopathy from stable hyperthyroidism was achieved by a 13 V-J model.

RNA transcripts served as the template for amplifying TCR beta CDR3 regions. The primer set for the first-round RT-PCR of the TCR CDR3 was HTBI. TCRdb independently ran MiXCR on the multiplex PCR reads; one entry per CDR3 protein. This sample has approximately 560,000 distinct CDR3 sequences; around 14% occur once, and the top ten carry around 7.5%. When ophthalmopathy did not progress within 18 months, Graves' hyperthyroidism was considered stable. The source of the PBMCs was 8.5 to 10 ml of fresh peripheral blood. This clonotype occurred many times. The target antigen is unknown. V was pared by 8 bases and J by 2 bases, with 13 bases between. Per the germline V gene, CDR1 is MNHNS and CDR2 is SASEGT. This CDR3 contains 14 residues.

The sequence derives from a woman under 40 with Graves' hyperthyroidism. The sample taken for sequencing was blood. The chain has TRBV6-1 and TRBJ1-5; D uncertain. The CDR3 protein is CASLRNGGNQPQHF. In DNA form, the CDR3 reads TGTGCCAGCTTACGTAACGGGGGCAATCAGCCCCAGCATTTT.